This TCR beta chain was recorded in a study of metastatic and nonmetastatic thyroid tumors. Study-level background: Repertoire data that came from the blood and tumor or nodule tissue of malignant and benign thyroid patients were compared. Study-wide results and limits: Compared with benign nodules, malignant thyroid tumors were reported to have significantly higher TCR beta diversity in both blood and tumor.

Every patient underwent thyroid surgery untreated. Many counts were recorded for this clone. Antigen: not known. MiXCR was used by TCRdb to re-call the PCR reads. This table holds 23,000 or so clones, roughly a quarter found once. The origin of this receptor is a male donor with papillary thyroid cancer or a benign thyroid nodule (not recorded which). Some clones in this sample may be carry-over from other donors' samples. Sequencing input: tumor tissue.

The DNA of the CDR3 is TGTGCCAGCAGCTTACGGGGGGCGAGGGAAGAGACCCAGTACTTC. Its translation is CASSLRGAREETQYF. This sequence joins TRBV7-2 and TRBJ2-5; a weak D match, TRBD2 (7 bases). The CDR3 length is 15 residues. Germline CDR1 SGHTA, CDR2 FQGNSA. The germline V and J ends were trimmed by 2 bases and 3 bases, with 13 bases remaining between them.